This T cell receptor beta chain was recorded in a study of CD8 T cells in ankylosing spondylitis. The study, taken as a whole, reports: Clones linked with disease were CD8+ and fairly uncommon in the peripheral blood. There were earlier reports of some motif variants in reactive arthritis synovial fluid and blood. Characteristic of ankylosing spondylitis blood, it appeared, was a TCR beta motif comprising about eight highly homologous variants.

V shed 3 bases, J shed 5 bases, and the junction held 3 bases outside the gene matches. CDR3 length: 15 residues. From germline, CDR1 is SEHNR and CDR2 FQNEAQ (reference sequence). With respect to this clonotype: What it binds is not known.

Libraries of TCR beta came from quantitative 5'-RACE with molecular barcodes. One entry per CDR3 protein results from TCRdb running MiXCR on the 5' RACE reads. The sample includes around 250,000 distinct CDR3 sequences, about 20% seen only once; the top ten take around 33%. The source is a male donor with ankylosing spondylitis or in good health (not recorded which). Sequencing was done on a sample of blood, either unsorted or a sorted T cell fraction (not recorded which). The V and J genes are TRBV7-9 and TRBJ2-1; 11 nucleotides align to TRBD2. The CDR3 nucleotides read TGTGCCAGCAGCTTTCTACTAGCGGGAGACAATGAGCAGTTCTTC. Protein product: CASSFLLAGDNEQFF.